Each of the 5 T cell receptor beta chains below was sequenced from the same sample in a study of blood T cell repertoires in COVID-19 (TCRdb year 2020). Libraries came from the immunoSEQ multiplex PCR assay. In TCRdb, the immuneACCESS table is reduced to in-frame sequences with V and J assigned. These tables do not hold every clone; where another copy was compared, an unresolved V gene accounts for under half, and the others remain unexplained. This sample holds tens of thousands of clones; over 75% were observed only once. The top ten hold 35% to 55% of the sample. The sample consisted of peripheral blood. Receptors were obtained from a woman of 80 years or more with acute or convalescent COVID-19.

V usage is TRBV12-5 and J usage is TRBJ1-2; maybe TRBD1 (6 bases). The CDR3 is 14 amino acids. The germline gives CDR1 LGHNT, CDR2 FRNRAP. Trimming pared 4 bases from V and 1 base from J, leaving 10 bases between. CDR3 protein: CASGSDRLNYGYTF. The CDR3 region has the DNA TGTGCTAGTGGTTCGGACAGACTTAACTATGGCTACACCTTC.

V is TRBV6-5 and J is TRBJ2-1, with 8 bases lining up with TRBD2. CDR3 length: 15 amino acids. V lost 1 base to trimming and J lost 5 bases; unmatched junction nucleotides: 4. Germline V lookup: CDR1 MNHEY, CDR2 SVGAGI. CDR3: CASSYFRGGDNEQFF. The CDR3 DNA is TGTGCCAGCAGTTACTTTCGGGGGGGGGACAATGAGCAGTTCTTC.

The chain is built from TRBV18 and TRBJ1-1; 11 bases match TRBD1. Germline CDR1 reads KGHSH; CDR2 reads LQKENI. This CDR3 region has 15 residues. Trimming at V came to 4 bases and at J to 6 bases, leaving 7 bases not matched to a gene. The CDR3 loop reads CASSRGQGGLAEAFF. DNA of the CDR3: TGTGCCAGCTCACGGGGACAGGGGGGTTTGGCTGAAGCTTTCTTT.

This chain uses TRBV5-6 with TRBJ1-2; TRBD1 agrees at 7 bases. The germline V gene has CDR1 SGHDT and CDR2 YYEEEE. The CDR3 runs to 15 residues. The junction had 3 bases not matched to a gene; V was cut back by 0 bases and J by 1 base. The CDR3 region has the DNA TGTGCCAGCAGCTTGGAGGGACAGATTAACTATGGCTACACCTTC. This sequence encodes CASSLEGQINYGYTF.

The V call is TRBV12-3 or TRBV12-4, the J call TRBJ2-5; D perhaps matches TRBD2 (6 bases). V was cut by 8 bases and J by 3 bases, with 10 bases left in between. This CDR3 is built from 12 residues. In DNA, the CDR3 is TGTGCCAGCGCCCGGGGGAAAGAGACCCAGTACTTC. Translation gives CASARGKETQYF.